This T cell receptor beta chain was identified in a study of blood T cell repertoires in COVID-19. Study information: Collection of acute and convalescent COVID-19 samples took place in the United States, Italy and Spain. Nucleic acid was either cDNA or gDNA, and it came from T cells, B-cell-depleted T cells, or PBMCs.

The CDR3 totals 16 residues. Trimming at V came to 4 bases and at J to 0 bases, leaving 5 bases not matched to a gene. Germline V CDR1 and CDR2: SGHAT, FQDESV (reference sequence). The authors' processing: Amplified reference gene primers provided the basis for estimating nucleated cell counts. The protocol was immunoSEQ multiplex PCR, while the TCRdb copy is restricted to in-frame clones and leaves out a portion. V, J and clone size derive from that table, while D and trimming were established from the DNA sequence. The sample records roughly 70,000 clones, approximately 86% being singletons. The sample consisted of peripheral blood. This chain uses TRBV11-1 with TRBJ2-1, with 8 bases fitting TRBD2. This receptor was taken from a man between 65 and 79 years old with active COVID-19. CDR3 loop: CASSSTSGSSYNEQFF. The CDR3 bases are TGTGCCAGCAGCTCCACTAGCGGTAGCTCCTACAATGAGCAGTTCTTC.